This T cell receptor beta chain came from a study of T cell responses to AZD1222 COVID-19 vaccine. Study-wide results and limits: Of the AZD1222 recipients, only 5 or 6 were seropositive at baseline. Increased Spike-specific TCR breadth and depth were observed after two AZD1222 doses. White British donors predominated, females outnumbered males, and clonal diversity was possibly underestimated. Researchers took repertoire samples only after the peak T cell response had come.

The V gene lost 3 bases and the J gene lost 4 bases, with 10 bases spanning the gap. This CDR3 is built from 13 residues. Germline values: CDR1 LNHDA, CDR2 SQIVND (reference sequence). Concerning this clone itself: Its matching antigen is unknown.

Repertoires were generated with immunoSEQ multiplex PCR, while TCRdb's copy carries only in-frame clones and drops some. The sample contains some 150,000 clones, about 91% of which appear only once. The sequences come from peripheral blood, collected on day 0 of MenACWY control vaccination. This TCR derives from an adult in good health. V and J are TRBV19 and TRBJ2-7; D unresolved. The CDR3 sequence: CASSISAQYEQYF. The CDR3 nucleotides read TGTGCCAGTAGTATCTCTGCCCAATACGAGCAGTACTTC. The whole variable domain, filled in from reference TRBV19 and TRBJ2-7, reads DGGITQSPKYLFRKEGQNVTLSCEQNLNHDAMYWYRQDPGQGLRLIYYSQIVNDFQKGDIAEGYSVSREKKESFPLTVTSAQKNPTAFYLCASSISAQYEQYFGPGTRLTVT.